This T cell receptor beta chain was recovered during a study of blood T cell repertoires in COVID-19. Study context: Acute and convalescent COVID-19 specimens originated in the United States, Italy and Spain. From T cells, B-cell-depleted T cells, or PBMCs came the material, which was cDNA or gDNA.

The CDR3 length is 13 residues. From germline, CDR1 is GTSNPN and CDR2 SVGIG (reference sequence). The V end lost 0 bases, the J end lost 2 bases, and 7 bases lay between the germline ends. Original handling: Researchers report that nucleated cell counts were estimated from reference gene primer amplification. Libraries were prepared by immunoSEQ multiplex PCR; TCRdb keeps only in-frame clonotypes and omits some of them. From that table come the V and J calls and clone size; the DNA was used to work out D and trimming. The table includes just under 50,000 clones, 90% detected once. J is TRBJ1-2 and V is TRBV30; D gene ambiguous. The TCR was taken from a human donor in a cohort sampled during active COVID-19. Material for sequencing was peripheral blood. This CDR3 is CAWSVEGNYGYTF. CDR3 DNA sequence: TGTGCCTGGAGTGTCGAGGGAAACTATGGCTACACCTTC.